Below, 28 T cell receptor beta chains from the same sample are listed, as sequenced in a study of CD4+ T cells in melanoma (dated by TCRdb to 2022 to 2024). The library relied on the immunoSEQ multiplex PCR assay. TCRdb holds this immuneACCESS table with in-frame rearrangements only. Some clones are missing; in checked studies, unresolved V genes explain under half, and the rest has no known cause. The sample has 15,000 to 20,000 clones on record, about four fifths of them singletons. In total, the top ten clones hold around 4.7% of the sample. The sample taken for sequencing was cells from a culture (not recorded whether cultured in vitro). Receptors were obtained from a human donor with melanoma.

This clone ranks as medium-sized. The chain has TRBV11-2 and TRBJ1-3; no reliable D call. The CDR3 covers 14 residues. CDR1 is SGHAT, CDR2 FQNNGV, per germline. V was shortened by 4 bases and J by 0 bases, with 7 bases between the two germline ends. The CDR3 protein is CASSSITSGNTIYF. CDR3 bases: TGTGCCAGCAGCTCTATTACCTCTGGAAACACCATATATTTT.

CDR3 protein: CASSRPSTDTQYF. The CDR3 DNA is TGCGCCAGTTCCCGACCCTCCACAGATACGCAGTATTTT. This chain connects TRBV10-2 to TRBJ2-3; D uncertain. Trimming took off 9 bases at V and 2 bases at J, with 12 bases between the two ends. Germline V gene sequence: CDR1 WSHSY, CDR2 SAAADI. CDR3 length: 13 amino acids.

This chain joins TRBV27 and TRBJ2-1, with D tentatively TRBD1 (5 bases). Trimming took 0 bases from V and 8 from J, leaving 23 bases between them. The CDR3 is made up of 18 amino acids. Germline V gene sequence: CDR1 MNHEY, CDR2 SMNVEV (reference sequence). CDR3 coding DNA: TGTGCCAGCAGTTTATCGAGTTTCGGACAACGGAGTAGAGATGAGCAGTTCTTC. As protein: CASSLSSFGQRSRDEQFF.

This chain links TRBV5-1 with TRBJ2-1; TRBD1 aligns across 9 bases. The V segment lost 4 bases and the J segment 3 bases; nucleotides outside the gene matches: 5. This CDR3 comprises 15 residues. The germline V gene has CDR1 SGHRS and CDR2 YFSETQ. In DNA form, the CDR3 reads TGCGCCAGCAGCGTTACAGGGGGCGTCTACAATGAGCAGTTCTTC. It codes for CASSVTGGVYNEQFF.

This clone was counted a single time. The chain uses TRBV7-3 and TRBJ1-5, with D possibly being TRBD1 (5 bases). CDR1 and CDR2 (germline): SGHTA, FQGTGA. Trimming removed 5 bases from V and 4 bases from J, with 12 bases in between. The CDR3 covers 14 residues. The CDR3 region is CASSPTGPNQPQHF. In DNA, the CDR3 is TGTGCCAGCAGCCCCACGGGGCCTAATCAGCCCCAGCATTTT.

DNA of the CDR3: TGTGCCGCTGCTGACGGAACAACTAATGAAAAACTGTTTTTT. Its protein is CAAADGTTNEKLFF. This chain links TRBV28 with TRBJ1-4; D uncertain. The germline V and J ends were trimmed by 11 bases and 0 bases, with 13 bases remaining between them. Germline V lookup: CDR1 MDHEN, CDR2 SYDVKM. The CDR3 has 14 amino acids. Full variable domain (missing parts from reference TRBV28 and TRBJ1-4): DVKVTQSSRYLVKRTGEKVFLECVQDMDHENMFWYRQDPGLGLRLIYFSYDVKMKEKGDIPEGYSVSREKKERFSLILESASTNQTSMYLCAAADGTTNEKLFFGSGTQLSVL.

This clone was detected a few times. The rearrangement joins TRBV2 to TRBJ1-6; D is uncertain. Trimming took 6 bases from V and 9 from J, leaving 21 bases between them. Germline loops: CDR1 SNHLY, CDR2 FYNNEI. The CDR3 length is 16 residues. CDR3 DNA sequence: TGTGCCAGCAGCGTGGACCGAGCCGGAGAGGGTTCACCCCTCCACTTT. Amino acids: CASSVDRAGEGSPLHF. Based on the CDR3 plus reference TRBV2 and TRBJ1-6, the full variable domain is EPEVTQTPSHQVTQMGQEVILRCVPISNHLYFYWYRQILGQKVEFLVSFYNNEISEKSEIFDDQFSVERPDGSNFTLKIRSTKLEDSAMYFCASSVDRAGEGSPLHFGNGTRLTVT.

V is TRBV27 and J is TRBJ1-6; tentative D call: TRBD1 (5 bases). CDR3 length: 18 residues. Per germline, CDR1 MNHEY and CDR2 SMNVEV (reference sequence). V lost 0 bases to trimming and J lost 0 bases, with 12 bases between them. The CDR3 reads CASSLSDSRRSYNSPLHF. For the CDR3, the DNA is TGTGCCAGCAGTTTATCAGACAGTAGGCGCTCCTATAATTCACCCCTCCACTTT.

The chain has TRBV11-3 and TRBJ2-3; TRBD2 matches 7 bases. In germline, CDR1 is SGHNT, CDR2 YENEEA. The CDR3 has 16 residues. Losses at the gene ends were 3 bases for V and 0 bases for J; bases not matched to a gene: 6. DNA of the CDR3: TGTGCCAGCAGCTTTCAAAGCGGGGCAAGCACAGATACGCAGTATTTT. As protein: CASSFQSGASTDTQYF.

The chain couples TRBV19 to TRBJ2-1; TRBD1 matches at 9 bases. The CDR3 consists of 15 residues. Unmatched junction bases numbered 11, after V lost 8 bases and J lost 6 bases. The germline CDR1 and CDR2 sequences are LNHDA and SQIVND (reference sequence). The CDR3 DNA follows: TGTGCCAGTCAGCCCCGGGACAGGGTACGCAATGAGCAGTTCTTC. It is translated as CASQPRDRVRNEQFF.

The rearrangement joins TRBV14 to TRBJ1-6; D call uncertain. Trimming pared 2 bases from V and 6 bases from J, leaving 8 bases between. The CDR3 loop spans 14 amino acids. Germline loops: CDR1 SGHDN, CDR2 FVKESK. The CDR3 protein is CASSQWSINSPLHF. CDR3 DNA: TGTGCCAGCAGCCAATGGTCTATTAATTCACCCCTCCACTTT. Looking up the rest from reference TRBV14 and TRBJ1-6 gives the full variable domain: EAGVTQFPSHSVIEKGQTVTLRCDPISGHDNLYWYRRVMGKEIKFLLHFVKESKQDESGMPNNRFLAERTGGTYSTLKVQPAELEDSGVYFCASSQWSINSPLHFGNGTRLTVT.

The chain joins TRBV2 to TRBJ2-7; D uncertain. The germline V and J ends were trimmed by 4 bases and 6 bases, with 4 bases remaining between them. Germline V gene data show CDR1 as SNHLY and CDR2 as FYNNEI. The CDR3 sequence is 10 residues long. CDR3 bases: TGTGCCAGCAGTGCGTTCGAGCAGTACTTC. It translates to CASSAFEQYF.

The chain recombines TRBV11-2 with TRBJ2-3; unclear D gene. Trimming stripped 1 base from V and 2 bases from J, with 4 bases between. The CDR3 has 13 amino acids. Per germline, CDR1 SGHAT and CDR2 FQNNGV. CDR3: CASSLGITDTQYF. CDR3 DNA sequence: TGTGCCAGCAGCTTAGGCATCACAGATACGCAGTATTTT.

A single count supports this clone. The V gene is TRBV21-1, the J gene TRBJ1-1. TRBV21-1 is recorded as a pseudogene. The CDR3 loop spans 13 amino acids. CDR3 coding DNA: TGTGCCAGCAGCAAACCCGGGGACACTGAAGCTTTCTTT. It yields the protein CASSKPGDTEAFF.

Note on this clone: This specimen includes other DNA sequences encoding the same CDR3. The chain has TRBV5-8 and TRBJ1-2, with a possible D match to TRBD1 (6 bases). Trimming stripped 1 base from V and 3 bases from J, with 10 bases between. Germline CDR1 and CDR2: SGHTS and YDEGEE. This CDR3 spans 14 amino acids. DNA for the CDR3: TGTGCCAGCAGCTTGACAGGGACTGACTATGGCTACACCTTC. Translated, it gives CASSLTGTDYGYTF.

The gene calls are TRBV6-6 and TRBJ1-1; 7 bases agree with TRBD1. V dropped 3 bases and J dropped 8; count of bases not matched to a gene: 3. Germline CDR1 and CDR2: MNHNY and SVGAGI (reference sequence). The CDR3 runs to 12 residues. The CDR3 nucleotides read TGTGCCAGCAGTTATAGGGGGCAAGAAGCTTTCTTT. It codes for CASSYRGQEAFF.

The genes are TRBV30 and TRBJ1-5; no clear D gene. This CDR3 is 13 amino acids long. Trimming shortened V by 2 bases and J by 2 bases, and 7 bases separated the two germline ends. The germline gives CDR1 GTSNPN, CDR2 SVGIG (reference sequence). As DNA, the CDR3 is TGTGCCTGGAGTAGGGCAGGCAATCAGCCCCAGCATTTT. It is translated as CAWSRAGNQPQHF.

V gene TRBV2 combines with J gene TRBJ1-5; D is possibly TRBD1 (6 bases). The CDR3 is 13 amino acids. V gave up 5 bases and J gave up 2 bases, with 7 bases separating them. Germline assignment: CDR1 SNHLY and CDR2 FYNNEI. The CDR3 is CASSRQGNQPQHF. Here the CDR3 DNA reads TGTGCCAGCAGTCGACAGGGCAATCAGCCCCAGCATTTT.

The chain combines TRBV2 with TRBJ1-6, with 11 nucleotides matching TRBD1. The CDR3 contains 15 residues. V lost 7 bases and J lost 6; bases outside the gene matches: 5. Germline CDR1 reads SNHLY; CDR2 reads FYNNEI. This CDR3 is CASNRDRGINSPLHF. The DNA of the CDR3 is TGTGCCAGCAATCGGGACAGGGGGATTAATTCACCCCTCCACTTT.

CDR3 sequence (DNA): TGTGCCAGCAGCTTCGCGGCAGGGGCTAATTCACCCCTCCACTTT. Residues: CASSFAAGANSPLHF. The chain couples TRBV7-6 to TRBJ1-6, with D possibly TRBD1 on 6 matching bases. Germline V gene sequence: CDR1 SGHVS, CDR2 FNYEAQ. V gave up 3 bases and J gave up 6 bases, with 12 bases separating them. CDR3 length: 15 amino acids.

V usage is TRBV5-1 and J usage is TRBJ2-2; no firm D call. The CDR3 totals 14 residues. Germline loops: CDR1 SGHRS, CDR2 YFSETQ. V gave up 0 bases and J gave up 4 bases, with 7 bases separating them. CDR3 in amino acids: CASSLESVTGELFF. In DNA form, the CDR3 reads TGCGCCAGCAGCTTGGAGTCCGTCACCGGGGAGCTGTTTTTT. Combining the CDR3 with reference TRBV5-1 and TRBJ2-2 gives the whole variable domain KAGVTQTPRYLIKTRGQQVTLSCSPISGHRSVSWYQQTPGQGLQFLFEYFSETQRNKGNFPGRFSGRQFSNSRSEMNVSTLELGDSALYLCASSLESVTGELFFGEGSRLTVL.

The CDR3 nucleotides are TGTGCCAGCGCCAGCAGGAGCGGGGGACGTGCTACAGATACGCAGTATTTT. This encodes CASASRSGGRATDTQYF. This chain joins TRBV4-2 and TRBJ2-3, with 8 bases that match TRBD2. Germline assignment: CDR1 LGHNA and CDR2 YNFKEQ. Trimming cost V 8 bases and J 3 bases; bases outside gene matches: 16. The CDR3 contains 17 residues.

The CDR3 loop is CASSLRTGVGNQPQHF. In DNA, the CDR3 is TGTGCCAGTAGTCTTCGGACAGGGGTAGGCAATCAGCCCCAGCATTTT. The chain is built from TRBV19 and TRBJ1-5, with 9 nucleotides matching TRBD1. The V and J ends lost 5 bases and 2 bases, in that order; junction bases with no gene match: 7. The CDR3 runs to 16 residues. Germline CDR1 reads LNHDA; CDR2 reads SQIVND (reference sequence).

The CDR3 region has the DNA TGTGCCAGCAGCTTAGGGGACAGGGACACCGGGGAGCTGTTTTTT. This translates into CASSLGDRDTGELFF. The rearrangement links TRBV11-3 to TRBJ2-2, with 9 bases fitting TRBD1. Germline-derived CDR1 and CDR2 are SGHNT and YENEEA. CDR3 length: 15 residues. V was pared by 1 base and J by 3 bases, with 0 bases of the junction left unmatched.

The chain uses TRBV7-9 and TRBJ2-7; 7 nucleotides align to TRBD1. This CDR3 region has 17 residues. Germline lookup yields CDR1 SEHNR and CDR2 FQNEAQ (reference sequence). With V trimmed by 2 bases and J by 3 bases, 13 bases remained unmatched. The DNA of the CDR3 is TGTGCCAGCAGCTTACTTATGGTTACAGGGGCCGGCTACGAGCAGTACTTC. Amino acids: CASSLLMVTGAGYEQYF.

The rearrangement links TRBV5-1 to TRBJ1-1, with D tentatively TRBD1 (6 bases). This CDR3 has 15 residues. CDR1 and CDR2 (germline): SGHRS, YFSETQ. The germline V and J ends were trimmed by 0 bases and 7 bases, with 16 bases remaining between them. Here the CDR3 reads CASSLAEGGSGEAFF. In DNA, the CDR3 is TGCGCCAGCAGCTTGGCCGAAGGGGGGTCTGGTGAAGCTTTCTTT.

CDR3 loop: CASSEDGAGELFF. The DNA for the CDR3 is TGTGCCAGCAGTGAAGATGGGGCCGGGGAGCTGTTTTTT. This chain connects TRBV2 to TRBJ2-2; D not certain. In germline, CDR1 is SNHLY, CDR2 FYNNEI. This CDR3 is 13 amino acids long. V was trimmed by 1 base and J by 6 bases, leaving 6 bases between them.

The CDR3 DNA is TGTGCCAGCAGTTACTGGCAGGGCGGTTCGGCTTTCTTT. As protein: CASSYWQGGSAFF. The chain employs TRBV6-5 and TRBJ1-1, with D tentatively TRBD1 (5 bases). Trimming took off 1 base at V and 11 bases at J, with 14 bases between the two ends. The CDR3 length is 13 residues. Per the germline V gene, CDR1 is MNHEY and CDR2 is SVGAGI.